This T cell receptor (beta chain) came from a study of blood T cell repertoires in COVID-19. Study-wide background: Samples representing acute and convalescent COVID-19 were sourced from the United States, Italy and Spain. Sources were T cells, B-cell-depleted T cells, or PBMCs; the material itself was cDNA or gDNA.

The study recruited people aged roughly 18 to 89 years across 20 to 30 US areas. Germline lookup yields CDR1 SGHAT and CDR2 FQNNGV. The V gene lost 7 bases and the J gene lost 4 bases, with 25 bases spanning the gap. This CDR3 has 17 residues. Generated by immunoSEQ multiplex PCR, the TCRdb table keeps only in-frame clones and is missing some. The data show approximately 300,000 clones, approximately 85% seen once. This sequence was found in a young woman who had recovered from COVID-19. The chain links TRBV11-2 to TRBJ1-2; D is possibly TRBD1 (6 bases). The sequencing sample was made of PBMCs or T cells enriched from blood (not recorded which). CDR3: CASTLRAHRAVGYGYTF. As DNA, the CDR3 is TGTGCCAGCACCCTCCGCGCCCACAGGGCCGTCGGCTATGGCTACACCTTC.